This T cell receptor (beta chain) was sequenced in a study of T cell changes during pregnancy in multiple sclerosis. Germline loops: CDR1 MNHEY, CDR2 SVGAGI. The CDR3 loop spans 15 amino acids. Trimming left V 5 bases short and J 0 bases short, with 11 bases between. Method: immunoSEQ multiplex PCR; TCRdb's copy keeps in-frame clones and lacks some. The sample consists of over 90,000 clones, over 85% of them appearing once. Specimen: peripheral blood, collected after pregnancy. This clonotype originated in a female donor with multiple sclerosis, enrolled in a pregnancy study. V is TRBV6-5 and J is TRBJ1-3; D uncertain. The CDR3 DNA reads as TGTGCCAGCAGTCAGACACCGCACTCTGGAAACACCATATATTTT. Its protein is CASSQTPHSGNTIYF.